The 14 T cell receptor beta chains below were found in one sample sequenced in a study of glioma-infiltrating T cells after dendritic cell vaccination. Time point noted: after dendritic cell vaccination, including at tumor progression/relapse. Data came from immunoSEQ multiplex PCR; TCRdb stores just in-frame clones and leaves some out. The sample lists approximately 93,000 clones, 75% to 90% occurring once. The input for sequencing was blood, taken after dendritic cell vaccination. These receptors all come from a human donor with glioblastoma.

The genes are TRBV7-8 and TRBJ2-7; 11 nucleotides agree with TRBD2. V shed 3 bases, J shed 4 bases, and the junction held 26 bases outside the gene matches. CDR1 and CDR2 from the germline V gene are SGHVS and FQNEAQ. The CDR3 loop spans 22 amino acids. CDR3 loop: CASSFTDRGASGRSHPLYEQYF. In DNA, the CDR3 is TGTGCCAGCAGCTTCACAGACAGGGGAGCTAGCGGGAGGTCCCATCCCTTATACGAGCAGTACTTC.

V is TRBV7-3 and J is TRBJ2-2; D unresolved. In germline, CDR1 is SGHTA, CDR2 FQGTGA. V shed 5 bases and J shed 6 bases, with 19 bases lying between them. This CDR3 contains 16 residues. CDR3 region: CASSPDSYVSSGELFF. In nucleotides, the CDR3 is TGTGCCAGCAGCCCCGATAGCTATGTTAGCTCCGGGGAGCTGTTTTTT. Based on the CDR3 plus reference TRBV7-3 and TRBJ2-2, the full variable domain is GAGVSQTPSNKVTEKGKYVELRCDPISGHTALYWYRQSLGQGPEFLIYFQGTGAADDSGLPNDRFFAVRPEGSVSTLKIQRTERGDSAVYLCASSPDSYVSSGELFFGEGSRLTVL.

This chain links TRBV9 with TRBJ2-7; 11 bases fit TRBD2. Losses at the gene ends were 3 bases for V and 5 bases for J; bases not matched to a gene: 4. Germline V CDR1 and CDR2: SGDLS, YYNGEE. The CDR3 contains 14 residues. The CDR3 coding sequence is TGTGCCAGCAGCGCCTCGGGACTAGCGGACGAGCAGTACTTC. It encodes CASSASGLADEQYF.

This clone was detected a few times. The chain combines TRBV7-9 with TRBJ1-1, with TRBD1 matching 7 bases. V gave up 3 bases and J gave up 4 bases; unmatched junction bases: 5. There are 14 residues in the CDR3. The germline V gene encodes CDR1 SEHNR and CDR2 FQNEAQ (reference sequence). In DNA, the CDR3 is TGTGCCAGCAGCTTGGGACAGCGTGGCACTGAAGCTTTCTTT. Translated, it gives CASSLGQRGTEAFF.

This clone was counted a single time. The chain has TRBV28 and TRBJ2-7; 7 bases map to TRBD2. Losses at the gene ends were 8 bases for V and 3 bases for J; bases not matched to a gene: 16. This CDR3 region has 16 residues. CDR1 and CDR2 from the germline V gene are MDHEN and SYDVKM. This CDR3 reads CASRRKKAGKSYEQYF. DNA of the CDR3: TGTGCCAGCCGTAGAAAGAAAGCGGGAAAAAGCTACGAGCAGTACTTC.

The chain links TRBV6-1 to TRBJ2-6; possibly TRBD2 for D (5 bases). In germline, CDR1 is MNHNS, CDR2 SASEGT. The CDR3 runs 20 residues. With 1 base removed from V and 1 base from J, the gap between germline ends came to 20 bases. The CDR3 DNA reads TGTGCCAGCAGTGAAGTATGGCGTCGGGGTGAAGGGTCTGGGGCCAACGTCCTGACTTTC. This translates into CASSEVWRRGEGSGANVLTF.

The chain combines TRBV28 with TRBJ1-5; D is possibly TRBD1 (6 bases). The V end lost 7 bases, the J end lost 6 bases, and 22 bases lay between the germline ends. This CDR3 spans 16 amino acids. Germline V gene data show CDR1 as MDHEN and CDR2 as SYDVKM. DNA of the CDR3: TGTGCCAGCACCACTTCTCCAGGGGTAATGAGTCAGCCCCAGCATTTT. This translates into CASTTSPGVMSQPQHF.

The rearrangement links TRBV28 to TRBJ2-1, with a possible D match to TRBD1 (5 bases). Trimming removed 5 bases at V and 10 bases at J, with 18 bases between. This CDR3 spans 14 amino acids. CDR1 and CDR2 (germline): MDHEN, SYDVKM. CDR3 bases: TGTGCCAGCAGTGGACGACTGGCCAAGGGGGAGCAGTTCTTC. This codes for CASSGRLAKGEQFF.

The rearrangement joins TRBV6-5 to TRBJ1-2; 8 positions match TRBD1. Germline lookup yields CDR1 MNHEY and CDR2 SVGAGI. CDR3 size: 15 residues. Unmatched junction bases numbered 14, after V lost 6 bases and J lost 8 bases. DNA for the CDR3: TGTGCCAGCAGCAAAATTGGACAGGGAAATCGAGGCTACACCTTC. Its translation: CASSKIGQGNRGYTF.

The V and J genes are TRBV27 and TRBJ1-5; the D is unclear. Germline-derived CDR1 and CDR2 are MNHEY and SMNVEV (reference sequence). This CDR3 is 17 amino acids long. V lost 1 base to trimming and J lost 1 base, with 14 bases between them. CDR3 loop: CASSLYSSAGSNQPQHF. CDR3 DNA sequence: TGTGCCAGCAGTTTATATTCCAGTGCGGGCAGCAATCAGCCCCAGCATTTT.

The chain couples TRBV7-9 to TRBJ1-2; perhaps TRBD1 as D (6 bases). The CDR3 covers 16 residues. Germline assignment: CDR1 SEHNR and CDR2 FQNEAQ (reference sequence). Deletions cut 5 bases from V and 6 bases from J, with 22 bases between. The CDR3 spells CASSLNAVGTSDGYTF. In DNA form, the CDR3 reads TGTGCCAGCAGCCTTAACGCCGTTGGGACATCAGATGGCTACACCTTC. Full variable domain (remainder filled in from reference TRBV7-9 and TRBJ1-2): DTGVSQNPRHKITKRGQNVTFRCDPISEHNRLYWYRQTLGQGPEFLTYFQNEAQLEKSRLLSDRFSAERPKGSFSTLEIQRTEQGDSAMYLCASSLNAVGTSDGYTFGSGTRLTVV.

The chain uses TRBV21-1 and TRBJ2-5; the table's D gene call, TRBD1, was not cross checked with the DNA. TRBV21-1 is shown as a pseudogene. This CDR3 contains 18 residues. The CDR3 loop reads CASSKDRGVSNAQETQYF. CDR3 in DNA: TGTGCCAGCAGCAAAGACAGGGGGGTCTCCAACGCCCAAGAGACCCAGTACTTC.

The chain uses TRBV18 and TRBJ2-2; D uncertain. The germline V and J ends were trimmed by 2 bases and 4 bases, with 5 bases remaining between them. Germline V gene sequence: CDR1 KGHSH, CDR2 LQKENI. The CDR3 length is 13 residues. CDR3 sequence reads: CASSPEVTGELFF. The CDR3 DNA sequence: TGTGCCAGCTCACCAGAGGTCACCGGGGAGCTGTTTTTT.

CDR3: CATDAGTSDYNEQFF. For the CDR3, the DNA is TGTGCCACCGACGCCGGGACTAGCGACTACAATGAGCAGTTCTTC. This rearrangement joins TRBV10-3 to TRBJ2-1; 10 bases fit TRBD2. Germline CDR1 reads ENHRY; CDR2 reads SYGVKD. V was clipped by 10 bases and J by 3 bases; unmatched bases: 9. This CDR3 contains 15 residues.